The clone carrying this TCR beta chain was seen repeatedly, ten times or more. V lost 4 bases and J lost 1; bases outside the gene matches: 9. Germline CDR1 is DFQATT and CDR2 is SNEGSKA (reference sequence). The CDR3 length is 16 residues. This entry is derived from a study of neurological immune-mediated disorders. MiXCR, applied by TCRdb to the 5' RACE reads, yields one record per CDR3 protein. The sample has fewer than 55,000 distinct CDR3 sequences, more than 5% seen once. Sequencing was carried out using CD4+ T cells from blood. The origin of this receptor is a woman between 40 and 50 years old in good health. V gene TRBV20-1 combines with J gene TRBJ2-4; 8 positions agree with TRBD2. CDR3 sequence: CSATPGTSGAKNIQYF. CDR3 coding DNA: TGCAGTGCTACGCCCGGGACTAGTGGGGCCAAAAACATTCAGTACTTC.